Below, one T cell receptor beta chain is given with its context. Its antigen remains unknown. The data are from a study of persistence of HIV-infected CD4 T cells. Sequencing used immunoSEQ version 4 in survey mode. The assay was immunoSEQ multiplex PCR, and TCRdb's table has in-frame clones only and misses some. Of more than 10,000 clones listed, about three quarters are singletons. In germline, CDR1 is SGHRS, CDR2 YFSETQ. V lost 3 bases and J lost 5, with 17 bases in between. The length of the CDR3 is 16 residues. Cells were stimulated with CMV-infected fibroblast lysates at approximately 10 ug/mL. Sorting of responding CD4+ T cells relied on upregulated CD40 ligand together with CD69.

The chain uses TRBV5-1 and TRBJ1-4; D perhaps matches TRBD1 (6 bases). This TCR was recovered from an adult man with HIV who was CMV-seropositive. The material was CD4+ T cells sorted from PBMCs after roughly 18-hour stimulation, obtained from a patient who received antiretroviral therapy. The CDR3 loop reads CASSSQGNSQNEKLFF. The CDR3 DNA sequence: TGCGCCAGCAGCTCACAGGGAAACTCCCAGAATGAAAAACTGTTTTTT. Filled out from reference TRBV5-1 and TRBJ1-4, the complete variable domain reads KAGVTQTPRYLIKTRGQQVTLSCSPISGHRSVSWYQQTPGQGLQFLFEYFSETQRNKGNFPGRFSGRQFSNSRSEMNVSTLELGDSALYLCASSSQGNSQNEKLFFGSGTQLSVL.